This T cell receptor beta chain was recovered during a study of CD8+CD57+ T cells in acquired aplastic anemia. Study context: Mean yield of DNA from sorted CD4+ and CD8+ cells was approximately 3 ug. Study-level points and caveats: Found in both controls and patients were around 30 CD8+ CDR3 sequences.

All patients picked for sequencing had shown, by flow cytometry, an expansion of CD8+CD57+ cells. Both TCR beta VDJ combination and CDR3 sequence profiling were carried out. Genomic DNA was the template for this profiling. TCRdb passed the reads through MiXCR, listing each CDR3 protein once. The data contain roughly 150,000 distinct CDR3 sequences, more than 45% of them singletons. As to this clonotype: Its antigen is unidentified.

Trimming took off 5 bases at V and 4 bases at J, with 14 bases between the two ends. CDR1 and CDR2 (germline): SGHTA, FQGNSA. This CDR3 is built from 14 residues. The clonotype comes from a human donor with aplastic anemia. Sequencing was done on a sample of sorted CD4+, CD8+, or CD8+CD57+ T cells (not recorded which) from PBMCs. The chain has TRBV7-2 and TRBJ1-2; maybe TRBD1 (5 bases). The CDR3 DNA sequence: TGTGCCAGCAGCCCCTCAGGGACGGGCTATGGCTACACCTTC. It translates to CASSPSGTGYGYTF.